Below, 21 T cell receptor beta chains from the same sample are listed, as sequenced in a study of T cell responses to AZD1222 COVID-19 vaccine. The table came from immunoSEQ multiplex PCR; TCRdb's copy has only in-frame clones and leaves some out. The profile shows approximately 170,000 clones, around 90% of them singletons. The sample in question was peripheral blood, obtained 28 days after the second AZD1222 dose. Source of these receptors: an adult who received the AZD1222 COVID-19 vaccine.

V usage is TRBV3-1 (or the pseudogene TRBV3-2) and J usage is TRBJ2-5; D is uncertain. This CDR3 has 12 residues. The V gene's germline CDR1 is LGHDT and CDR2 YNNKEL (reference sequence). V lost 1 base and J lost 4, with 4 bases in between. DNA for the CDR3: TGTGCCAGCAGCCAAGTGGCAGAGACCCAGTACTTC. This codes for CASSQVAETQYF.

This chain uses TRBV10-3 with TRBJ2-1; TRBD2 matches at 8 bases. This CDR3 is built from 17 residues. Germline CDR1 and CDR2: ENHRY and SYGVKD. The ends lost 8 bases at V and 3 bases at J; junction bases unmatched: 15. The DNA of the CDR3 is TGTGCCATCGATCGCGGGGGGCCAGCGGGGGACTACAATGAGCAGTTCTTC. Its protein product is CAIDRGGPAGDYNEQFF.

The chain couples TRBV19 to TRBJ1-1; tentatively, D is TRBD1 (5 bases). CDR3 length: 15 residues. Germline CDR1 LNHDA, CDR2 SQIVND (reference sequence). The V end lost 3 bases, the J end lost 4 bases, and 15 bases lay between the germline ends. The CDR3 reads CASSMRGWGITEAFF. The CDR3 bases are TGTGCCAGTAGTATGAGGGGCTGGGGGATCACTGAAGCTTTCTTT.

The rearrangement uses TRBV4-1 and TRBJ1-1; D uncertain. V was trimmed by 2 bases and J by 0 bases, leaving 4 bases between them. Per the germline V gene, CDR1 is MGHRA and CDR2 is YSYEKL. CDR3 length: 13 amino acids. Here the CDR3 reads CASSQSVNTEAFF. CDR3 nucleotide sequence: TGCGCCAGCAGCCAATCGGTGAACACTGAAGCTTTCTTT.

The V gene is TRBV5-1, the J gene TRBJ2-3, with unresolved D. Trimming removed 5 bases from V and 6 bases from J, with 19 bases in between. The CDR3 has 15 amino acids. The germline V gene has CDR1 SGHRS and CDR2 YFSETQ. CDR3 coding DNA: TGCGCCAGCAGTCAAAATACTATCTTAGGGGATACGCAGTATTTT. Translating gives CASSQNTILGDTQYF. Combining the CDR3 with reference TRBV5-1 and TRBJ2-3 gives the whole variable domain KAGVTQTPRYLIKTRGQQVTLSCSPISGHRSVSWYQQTPGQGLQFLFEYFSETQRNKGNFPGRFSGRQFSNSRSEMNVSTLELGDSALYLCASSQNTILGDTQYFGPGTRLTVL.

This clone was counted only a few times. V gene TRBV13 combines with J gene TRBJ2-7; D ambiguous. V was shortened by 5 bases and J by 5 bases, with 7 bases between the two germline ends. The CDR3 is made up of 11 amino acids. Germline-derived CDR1 and CDR2 are PRHDT and FYEKMQ (reference sequence). CDR3 in amino acids: CASSGRDEQYF. The CDR3 nucleotides are TGTGCCAGCAGCGGTAGGGACGAGCAGTACTTC.

The chain employs TRBV6-1 and TRBJ1-4; weak D call: TRBD1 (6 bases). This CDR3 has 16 amino acids. Germline loops: CDR1 MNHNS, CDR2 SASEGT. The germline V and J ends were trimmed by 4 bases and 4 bases, with 16 bases remaining between them. Written as DNA, the CDR3 is TGTGCCAGCAGTGCGCTACAGACAGGAAGTAATGAAAAACTGTTTTTT. Encoded protein: CASSALQTGSNEKLFF.

The rearrangement uses TRBV5-4 and TRBJ2-5, with D unresolved. This CDR3 comprises 13 residues. With 4 bases removed from V and 5 bases from J, the gap between germline ends came to 12 bases. Germline-derived CDR1 and CDR2 are SGHNT and YYREEE (reference sequence). CDR3 sequence: CASSTSPRETQYF. Written as DNA, the CDR3 is TGTGCCAGCAGCACCTCCCCGCGGGAGACCCAGTACTTC.

The chain couples TRBV10-3 to TRBJ2-5, with D perhaps TRBD1 or TRBD2 (6 bases each). This CDR3 spans 13 amino acids. The germline V gene has CDR1 ENHRY and CDR2 SYGVKD. Trimming pared 6 bases from V and 1 base from J, leaving 9 bases between. The CDR3 loop is CAISSGAQETQYF. CDR3 nucleotides: TGTGCCATCAGCTCGGGGGCCCAAGAGACCCAGTACTTC.

The rearrangement joins TRBV7-8 to TRBJ2-5; 11 bases are a match to TRBD2. CDR1 and CDR2 (germline): SGHVS, FQNEAQ. Trimming at V came to 5 bases and at J to 7 bases, leaving 12 bases not matched to a gene. The CDR3 length is 16 residues. The chain's CDR3 is CASSTWTSGPSTTQYF. DNA of the CDR3: TGTGCCAGCAGCACCTGGACTAGCGGGCCCTCAACGACCCAGTACTTC.

The chain joins TRBV5-4 to TRBJ2-7; 9 bases match TRBD1. Looked up from germline, CDR1 is SGHNT and CDR2 is YYREEE (reference sequence). The J segment lost 1 base and the V segment lost 4 bases, leaving 3 bases of the junction unmatched. The CDR3 length is 14 residues. The DNA for the CDR3 is TGTGCCAGCAGCCCCGGGACAGGGTCCTACGAGCAGTACTTC. This translates into CASSPGTGSYEQYF.

The chain recombines TRBV7-9 with TRBJ2-1; 11 bases fit TRBD2. V trimming: 5 bases; J trimming: 1 base; junction bases outside the gene matches: 4. Germline assignment: CDR1 SEHNR and CDR2 FQNEAQ (reference sequence). The CDR3 extends over 16 amino acids. The DNA for the CDR3 is TGTGCCAGCAGCCCCGGGACTAGCGGATCCTACAATGAGCAGTTCTTC. Residues: CASSPGTSGSYNEQFF.

The genes are TRBV20-1 and TRBJ2-1; 7 nucleotides agree with TRBD2. The V gene's germline CDR1 is DFQATT and CDR2 SNEGSKA (reference sequence). Losses at the gene ends were 3 bases for V and 3 bases for J; bases not matched to a gene: 5. The CDR3 has 14 residues. The CDR3 bases are TGCAGTGCTAGTCTGGGGGGGGGCTACAATGAGCAGTTCTTC. Protein product: CSASLGGGYNEQFF.

The rearrangement links TRBV27 to TRBJ1-2, with TRBD1 matching over 9 bases. The length of the CDR3 is 15 residues. The trim removed 5 bases at V and 8 bases at J, leaving 12 bases unmatched. In germline, CDR1 is MNHEY, CDR2 SMNVEV (reference sequence). As DNA, the CDR3 is TGTGCCAGCAGTAACAGTGCACAGGGGGCGTGGGGCTACACCTTC. Translated: CASSNSAQGAWGYTF.

V gene TRBV5-1 combines with J gene TRBJ1-3; D gene unclear. CDR1 and CDR2 from the germline V gene are SGHRS and YFSETQ. Trimming took off 0 bases at V and 4 bases at J, with 8 bases between the two ends. The CDR3 extends over 14 amino acids. In DNA form, the CDR3 reads TGCGCCAGCAGCTTGGACCCCTTGGGAAACACCATATATTTT. Translating it yields CASSLDPLGNTIYF.

The J gene is TRBJ1-2, the V gene TRBV7-9, with D hard to call. The ends were cut back, 1 base at V and 10 bases at J, with 7 bases in the middle. The CDR3 is made up of 11 amino acids. Germline CDR1 reads SEHNR; CDR2 reads FQNEAQ (reference sequence). The CDR3 region has the DNA TGTGCCAGCAGCTTAGAAAGGGACTACACCTTC. Translated, it gives CASSLERDYTF.

This clone has more than one count but fewer than ten. In DNA, the CDR3 is TGTGCTAGTGTTCCCATGACGGGCTCCGGCTACACCTTC. This encodes CASVPMTGSGYTF. V gene TRBV12-5 combines with J gene TRBJ1-2; D is uncertain. Trimming removed 7 bases at V and 8 bases at J, with 17 bases between. The CDR3 runs to 13 residues. The V gene's germline CDR1 is LGHNT and CDR2 FRNRAP.

The V gene is TRBV30, the J gene TRBJ1-2; perhaps TRBD1 as D (6 bases). CDR1 is GTSNPN, CDR2 SVGIG, per germline (reference sequence). Trimming shortened V by 2 bases and J by 4 bases, and 8 bases separated the two germline ends. There are 12 residues in the CDR3. Here the CDR3 reads CAWSPTGYGYTF. The CDR3 nucleotides read TGTGCCTGGAGTCCGACAGGCTATGGCTACACCTTC.

The sample holds a few counts of this clone. This chain connects TRBV7-8 to TRBJ2-2, with 8 bases lining up with TRBD1. This CDR3 has 14 residues. Germline values: CDR1 SGHVS, CDR2 FQNEAQ. V lost 6 bases, J lost 6 bases, and 6 bases stayed unmatched. The CDR3 sequence: CASRGRGLSGELFF. The CDR3 DNA sequence: TGTGCCAGCAGAGGCAGGGGGCTTTCCGGGGAGCTGTTTTTT.

This clone was counted once. This chain connects TRBV3-1 (or the pseudogene TRBV3-2) to TRBJ1-1; no clear D. The CDR3 is 15 residues long. The germline V and J ends were trimmed by 0 bases and 0 bases, with 8 bases remaining between them. The V gene's germline CDR1 is LGHDT and CDR2 YNNKEL (reference sequence). Here the CDR3 DNA reads TGTGCCAGCAGCCAAGATATAGGAGTGAACACTGAAGCTTTCTTT. Translation: CASSQDIGVNTEAFF.

This clone was counted once. V gene TRBV11-2 combines with J gene TRBJ2-2; D may be TRBD1 or TRBD2 (6 bases each). V was shortened by 5 bases and J by 5 bases, with 15 bases between the two germline ends. The CDR3 consists of 15 residues. Germline V gene lookup returns CDR1 SGHAT and CDR2 FQNNGV. In DNA, the CDR3 is TGTGCCAGCAGCCGGGGGCAGGGATGGACCGGGGAGCTGTTTTTT. Translation: CASSRGQGWTGELFF.